Listed here are 8 T cell receptor beta chains from one sample, sequenced in a study of identical twins (dated by TCRdb to about 2016). Receptors were amplified or captured by 5' RACE. Sequencing took place on an Illumina HiSeq 2000. TCRdb handled the public reads itself, with Q25 trimming in fastp and clone calling in MiXCR, and kept productive beta chains. Here each entry gathers all rows of one CDR3 protein and keeps the most common genes and DNA. This sample is represented by 540,000 or so distinct CDR3 sequences; approximately 20% of them were singletons. 0.45% to 0.5% of the sample is held by the ten biggest clonotypes. The sample also formed part of further work on yellow fever vaccine responses in identical twins.

The source material was CD4+ T cells sorted from blood. These TCRs come from a woman aged 18-29 years in good health.

Written as DNA, the CDR3 is TGTGCCAGCGGGGGGAGGGTCGGAACCGGGGAGCTGTTTTTT. It codes for CASGGRVGTGELFF. The chain has TRBV6-1 and TRBJ2-2, with 7 positions matching TRBD2. Looked up from germline, CDR1 is MNHNS and CDR2 is SASEGT. Trimming cost V 8 bases and J 5 bases; bases outside gene matches: 8. The CDR3 length is 14 residues.

The rearrangement uses TRBV7-2 and TRBJ2-7; TRBD2 aligns across 13 bases. The length of the CDR3 is 16 residues. Unmatched junction bases numbered 11, after V lost 5 bases and J lost 7 bases. Germline CDR1 reads SGHTA; CDR2 reads FQGNSA. The CDR3 coding sequence is TGTGCCAGCAGCCCCCGACTAGCGGGAGGAATGGGGGAGCAGTACTTC. As protein: CASSPRLAGGMGEQYF.

The gene calls are TRBV7-9 and TRBJ1-3; D might be TRBD1 (6 bases). The CDR3 extends over 15 amino acids. Per germline, CDR1 SEHNR and CDR2 FQNEAQ (reference sequence). V was trimmed by 4 bases and J by 8 bases, leaving 18 bases between them. CDR3 DNA: TGTGCCAGCAGCTCGACAGGTAATGGCGGAGACACCATATATTTT. Its protein product is CASSSTGNGGDTIYF. Drawing the rest from reference TRBV7-9 and TRBJ1-3, the complete variable domain is DTGVSQNPRHKITKRGQNVTFRCDPISEHNRLYWYRQTLGQGPEFLTYFQNEAQLEKSRLLSDRFSAERPKGSFSTLEIQRTEQGDSAMYLCASSSTGNGGDTIYFGEGSWLTVV.

This clonotype turned up a few times. The gene calls are TRBV2 and TRBJ2-7, with 11 bases aligning to TRBD2. With 8 bases clipped from V and 6 bases from J, the junction kept 9 bases outside the gene matches. There are 14 residues in the CDR3. The germline gives CDR1 SNHLY, CDR2 FYNNEI. The CDR3 reads CASRTSGRWGEQYF. The CDR3 DNA reads TGTGCCAGCCGCACTAGCGGGAGATGGGGCGAGCAGTACTTC.

This clonotype has more than one count but fewer than ten. The V gene is TRBV11-2, the J gene TRBJ2-2, with TRBD1 as a possible D gene (5 bases). The germline V gene encodes CDR1 SGHAT and CDR2 FQNNGV. The CDR3 has 16 amino acids. V lost 5 bases, J lost 1 base, and 14 bases lay in between. The chain's CDR3 is CASSPGRVLNTGELFF. In DNA form, the CDR3 reads TGTGCCAGCAGCCCCGGCAGGGTATTGAACACCGGGGAGCTGTTTTTT.

This clonotype was detected ten times or more. The chain joins TRBV12-3 or TRBV12-4 to TRBJ2-3, with 7 bases aligning to TRBD1. J was trimmed by 9 bases and V by 0 bases; bases with no gene match: 12. This CDR3 has 16 residues. In nucleotides, the CDR3 is TGTGCCAGCAGTTTAGCCTCTCGTCGGGACAGACAAACGCAGTATTTT. Its protein product is CASSLASRRDRQTQYF.

The table lists this clonotype with a few counts. The V and J genes are TRBV10-2 and TRBJ2-7; 15 nucleotides match TRBD2. Per germline, CDR1 WSHSY and CDR2 SAAADI. CDR3 length equals 19 residues. Losses at the gene ends were 4 bases for V and 0 bases for J; bases not matched to a gene: 10. Here the CDR3 DNA reads TGCGCCAGCAGTGTGGGGGGACTAGCGGGAGGTCCCTACTCCTACGAGCAGTACTTC. Translated: CASSVGGLAGGPYSYEQYF.

This clonotype was found a few times. The chain joins TRBV20-1 to TRBJ2-7; 8 nucleotides agree with TRBD1. J gave up 1 base and V 6 bases, and 5 bases lay outside the gene matches. The CDR3 has 13 amino acids. Germline assignment: CDR1 DFQATT and CDR2 SNEGSKA (reference sequence). CDR3 residues: CSATGQESYEQYF. The CDR3 coding sequence is TGCAGTGCCACGGGACAGGAATCCTACGAGCAGTACTTC.